One sample yielded the 25 T cell receptor beta chains listed below, sequenced in a study of cytomegalovirus exposure and HLA in healthy donors. Primers: 60 Vbeta forward and 13 Jbeta reverse. The repertoire was sequenced with immunoSEQ multiplex PCR; TCRdb's copy has only in-frame clones and lacks some. The sample has 150,000 to 200,000 clones; roughly 77% are singletons. The sample comprised PBMCs. These receptors were obtained from a woman under 40 in good health and CMV-seronegative.

The genes are TRBV19 and TRBJ1-5; no definite D call. The CDR3 extends over 15 amino acids. The germline V gene encodes CDR1 LNHDA and CDR2 SQIVND (reference sequence). Trimming pared 1 base from V and 7 bases from J, leaving 14 bases between. DNA of the CDR3: TGTGCCAGTAGTATAGGAGCCCTCCTTTACCAGCCCCAGCATTTT. Residues: CASSIGALLYQPQHF.

The chain has TRBV7-9 and TRBJ1-1; the match to TRBD1 covers 9 bases. V shed 5 bases, J shed 4 bases, and the junction held 8 bases outside the gene matches. CDR1 and CDR2 (germline): SEHNR, FQNEAQ (reference sequence). The CDR3 runs to 15 residues. CDR3 loop: CASSRTGGLGTEAFF. In nucleotides, the CDR3 is TGTGCCAGCAGCAGAACAGGGGGCCTGGGCACTGAAGCTTTCTTT. The whole variable domain, filled in from reference TRBV7-9 and TRBJ1-1, reads DTGVSQNPRHKITKRGQNVTFRCDPISEHNRLYWYRQTLGQGPEFLTYFQNEAQLEKSRLLSDRFSAERPKGSFSTLEIQRTEQGDSAMYLCASSRTGGLGTEAFFGQGTRLTVV.

The chain links TRBV27 to TRBJ2-2, with 7 bases that match TRBD1. The J segment lost 6 bases and the V segment lost 5 bases, leaving 18 bases of the junction unmatched. This CDR3 comprises 18 residues. In germline, CDR1 is MNHEY, CDR2 SMNVEV (reference sequence). The CDR3 bases are TGTGCCAGCAGTCGAGTGACAGGGATGGGTGTAAAACCCGGGGAGCTGTTTTTT. Translation: CASSRVTGMGVKPGELFF.

The rearrangement uses TRBV4-2 and TRBJ2-1; 11 positions agree with TRBD2. V was clipped by 0 bases and J by 4 bases; unmatched bases: 5. CDR3 length: 17 residues. Germline CDR1 and CDR2: LGHNA and YNFKEQ. This CDR3 is CASSQDQASGGYNEQFF. The CDR3 coding sequence is TGTGCCAGCAGCCAAGATCAGGCTAGCGGGGGGTACAATGAGCAGTTCTTC.

The gene calls are TRBV30 and TRBJ2-7, with TRBD2 matching over 8 bases. The ends lost 3 bases at V and 3 bases at J; junction bases unmatched: 10. The germline V gene encodes CDR1 GTSNPN and CDR2 SVGIG (reference sequence). The CDR3 is 15 amino acids. Here the CDR3 reads CAWSTQGLDVYEQYF. CDR3 in DNA: TGTGCCTGGAGCACCCAGGGACTAGATGTCTACGAGCAGTACTTC.

The chain recombines TRBV4-2 with TRBJ2-3; possibly TRBD2 for D (7 bases). The CDR3 loop spans 16 amino acids. The germline V and J ends were trimmed by 0 bases and 8 bases, with 18 bases remaining between them. The germline V gene encodes CDR1 LGHNA and CDR2 YNFKEQ. The CDR3 here is CASSQEGGEWGGTQYF. CDR3 in DNA: TGTGCCAGCAGCCAAGAAGGGGGGGAGTGGGGGGGTACGCAGTATTTT.

This clone was counted once. The rearrangement links TRBV9 to TRBJ1-1; 10 bases fit TRBD1. J lost 4 bases, V lost 2 bases, and 2 bases had no gene match. CDR1 and CDR2 from the germline V gene are SGDLS and YYNGEE. This CDR3 comprises 14 residues. CDR3 nucleotides: TGTGCCAGCAGCGTCGGACAGGGGGGCACTGAAGCTTTCTTT. Encoded protein: CASSVGQGGTEAFF.

This chain joins TRBV7-9 and TRBJ2-1; D may be TRBD2 (6 bases). This CDR3 is 16 amino acids long. The V gene's germline CDR1 is SEHNR and CDR2 FQNEAQ (reference sequence). V dropped 5 bases and J dropped 1 base, with 15 bases sitting between them. The CDR3 DNA reads TGTGCCAGCAGCCGCCTTTCGGGGGTGTCCTACAATGAGCAGTTCTTC. Protein product: CASSRLSGVSYNEQFF.

This rearrangement joins TRBV4-1 to TRBJ1-1, with D unresolved. Germline V lookup: CDR1 MGHRA, CDR2 YSYEKL. CDR3 size: 14 residues. V shed 4 bases and J shed 1 base, with 10 bases lying between them. CDR3 sequence: CASSLAGGNTEAFF. DNA of the CDR3: TGCGCCAGCAGCCTGGCAGGAGGGAACACTGAAGCTTTCTTT.

About this clone: The same CDR3 can be traced to other DNA sequences in this sample. CDR3 in DNA: TGCGCCAGCAGCTTAGGGCAGGGGGGAACCGAGCAGTACTTC. Translated, it gives CASSLGQGGTEQYF. This rearrangement joins TRBV5-1 to TRBJ2-7, with D possibly TRBD1 on 7 matching bases. Trimming removed 2 bases at V and 6 bases at J, with 15 bases between. The germline CDR1 and CDR2 sequences are SGHRS and YFSETQ. The CDR3 loop spans 14 amino acids.

The CDR3, as DNA: TGTGCCAGCAGCCCGGGGATGCGGGGCGATCAGCCCCAGCATTTT. Translation gives CASSPGMRGDQPQHF. This rearrangement joins TRBV5-8 to TRBJ1-5; possibly TRBD1 for D (5 bases). Germline assignment: CDR1 SGHTS and CDR2 YDEGEE. This CDR3 has 15 amino acids. Trimming cost V 4 bases and J 5 bases, with 16 bases left between them.

CDR3 amino acids: CSVGGGGTYGYTF. The CDR3 nucleotides are TGCAGCGTTGGAGGGGGGGGTACCTATGGCTACACCTTC. The chain recombines TRBV29-1 with TRBJ1-2, with D tentatively TRBD1 (6 bases). Trimming left V 4 bases short and J 4 bases short, with 13 bases between. Germline V lookup: CDR1 SQVTM, CDR2 ANQGSEA. This CDR3 spans 13 amino acids.

The chain links TRBV7-9 to TRBJ2-3, with 13 bases fitting TRBD2. V shed 5 bases and J 2 bases; nucleotides not matched to a gene: 10. The CDR3 totals 18 residues. Germline V CDR1 and CDR2: SEHNR, FQNEAQ (reference sequence). The CDR3 DNA reads TGTGCCAGCAGCGTTCGTAGACTAGCGGGGGGAACCACAGATACGCAGTATTTT. This gives the protein CASSVRRLAGGTTDTQYF. Using reference TRBV7-9 and TRBJ2-3 for the parts outside the CDR3, the full variable domain is DTGVSQNPRHKITKRGQNVTFRCDPISEHNRLYWYRQTLGQGPEFLTYFQNEAQLEKSRLLSDRFSAERPKGSFSTLEIQRTEQGDSAMYLCASSVRRLAGGTTDTQYFGPGTRLTVL.

The DNA for the CDR3 is TGTGCCAGCAGCTTATCATCAGGGGCCAACACTGAAGCTTTCTTT. Protein: CASSLSSGANTEAFF. The chain links TRBV7-2 to TRBJ1-1; possible D gene TRBD1, 6 bases. Germline V gene lookup returns CDR1 SGHTA and CDR2 FQGNSA. V dropped 2 bases and J dropped 2 bases, with 12 bases sitting between them. CDR3 size: 15 residues.

In nucleotides, the CDR3 is TGCAGCGTTGCTACTAGCGGGGGGTTGGGGAATGAGCAGTTCTTC. It translates to CSVATSGGLGNEQFF. V is TRBV29-1 and J is TRBJ2-1; 12 bases fit TRBD2. This CDR3 is 15 amino acids long. CDR1 and CDR2 (germline): SQVTM, ANQGSEA. Losses at the gene ends were 4 bases for V and 7 bases for J; bases not matched to a gene: 8.

The V gene is TRBV9, the J gene TRBJ1-1, with D unresolved. The length of the CDR3 is 14 residues. The germline V gene has CDR1 SGDLS and CDR2 YYNGEE. V lost 5 bases to trimming and J lost 1 base, with 12 bases between them. Here the CDR3 reads CASSRITENTEAFF. The CDR3 DNA reads as TGTGCCAGCAGTCGAATCACAGAGAACACTGAAGCTTTCTTT. The whole variable domain, remainder taken from reference TRBV9 and TRBJ1-1, is DSGVTQTPKHLITATGQRVTLRCSPRSGDLSVYWYQQSLDQGLQFLIQYYNGEERAKGNILERFSAQQFPDLHSELNLSSLELGDSALYFCASSRITENTEAFFGQGTRLTVV.

The V call is TRBV7-2, the J call TRBJ1-2, with D maybe TRBD1 (6 bases). V lost 5 bases and J 5 bases, leaving 18 bases between the germline ends. CDR1 is SGHTA and CDR2 is FQGNSA in the germline V gene. The length of the CDR3 is 15 residues. The CDR3 loop is CASSPTPTGLYGYTF. In DNA, the CDR3 is TGTGCCAGCAGCCCCACCCCGACAGGCCTATATGGCTACACCTTC.

This chain links TRBV29-1 with TRBJ1-2, with D hard to call. V shed 6 bases and J shed 4 bases, with 18 bases lying between them. Germline-derived CDR1 and CDR2 are SQVTM and ANQGSEA. The CDR3 has 14 residues. The CDR3 loop is CSVRPLQALYGYTF. The CDR3 DNA sequence: TGCAGCGTCCGCCCCTTGCAGGCCCTCTATGGCTACACCTTC.

The V call is TRBV6-6, the J call TRBJ1-6; D gene uncertain. The length of the CDR3 is 13 residues. Germline values: CDR1 MNHNY, CDR2 SVGAGI (reference sequence). Trimming stripped 7 bases from V and 6 bases from J, with 10 bases between. The DNA of the CDR3 is TGTGCCAGCATGGGCGAGGGTAATTCACCCCTCCACTTT. Amino acids: CASMGEGNSPLHF.

The rearrangement joins TRBV27 to TRBJ1-6; D not certain. The V end lost 4 bases, the J end lost 6 bases, and 4 bases lay between the germline ends. The length of the CDR3 is 12 residues. Germline CDR1 reads MNHEY; CDR2 reads SMNVEV (reference sequence). CDR3 sequence: CASSWLNSPLHF. DNA of the CDR3: TGTGCCAGCAGTTGGCTTAATTCACCCCTCCACTTT.

The V gene is TRBV7-3, the J gene TRBJ2-7, with TRBD1 identical over 8 bases. The CDR3 loop spans 13 amino acids. The germline V gene encodes CDR1 SGHTA and CDR2 FQGTGA. The V gene end was trimmed by 5 bases and the J gene end by 5 bases; junction bases not matched to a gene: 5. The CDR3 is CASSATGGNEQYF. In nucleotides, the CDR3 is TGTGCCAGCAGCGCCACAGGGGGAAACGAGCAGTACTTC.

This clone turned up a few times. The rearrangement links TRBV25-1 to TRBJ2-5; 8 nucleotides align to TRBD2. Trimming took 6 bases from V and 5 from J; bases not matched to a gene: 11. CDR1 and CDR2 from the germline V gene are MGHDK and SYGVNS. The CDR3 runs 15 residues. The CDR3 spells CASSLLGGGRETQYF. CDR3 bases: TGTGCCAGCAGCCTACTCGGGGGGGGCAGGGAGACCCAGTACTTC.

The rearrangement links TRBV10-1 to TRBJ2-3; D gene uncertain. This CDR3 region has 15 residues. With 0 bases removed from V and 8 bases from J, the gap between germline ends came to 15 bases. Germline V gene lookup returns CDR1 WNHNN and CDR2 SYGVQD (reference sequence). This CDR3 reads CASSESLARSGTQYF. CDR3 DNA sequence: TGCGCCAGCAGTGAGTCGTTAGCCCGATCCGGTACGCAGTATTTT.

The chain has TRBV5-1 and TRBJ2-7; 7 bases match TRBD1. J was trimmed by 2 bases and V by 0 bases; bases with no gene match: 8. The CDR3 consists of 16 residues. Germline CDR1 and CDR2: SGHRS and YFSETQ. CDR3 nucleotides: TGCGCCAGCAGCTTGGTGAACAGGGGATTTGCCTACGAGCAGTACTTC. This gives the protein CASSLVNRGFAYEQYF.

The CDR3 DNA reads as TGTGCCAGCAGTTCTCATCGTCAGGGAAACCACGAGCAGTACTTC. It codes for CASSSHRQGNHEQYF. The chain links TRBV6-5 to TRBJ2-7; D might be TRBD1 (5 bases). The CDR3 sequence is 15 residues long. With 4 bases removed from V and 5 bases from J, the gap between germline ends came to 18 bases. Germline assignment: CDR1 MNHEY and CDR2 SVGAGI.